Sequencing of this TCR beta chain was carried out in a study of blood T cell repertoires in COVID-19. About the study: There were acute and convalescent COVID-19 samples, and they came from the United States, Italy and Spain. From T cells, B-cell-depleted T cells, or PBMCs came the material, which was cDNA or gDNA.

In the source study's methods: Estimates of nucleated cell counts were drawn from the amplification of reference gene primers. Using immunoSEQ multiplex PCR, the repertoire was profiled, and TCRdb retains in-frame clones only, with some absent. V and J calls and clone size are as listed in that table; D and trimming were resolved from the DNA. The repertoire holds 70,000 or so clones, 79% seen once, with 16% in the top ten. Germline values: CDR1 LNHDA, CDR2 SQIVND (reference sequence). The length of the CDR3 is 15 residues. Trimming cost V 7 bases and J 7 bases; bases outside gene matches: 9. The source is a man aged 60 to 69 with acute or convalescent COVID-19. The sequenced sample was peripheral blood. V and J are TRBV19 and TRBJ1-6; 8 bases align to TRBD1. As DNA, the CDR3 is TGTGCCAGTACCCCCCGGCAGGGGGCAAATTCACCCCTCCACTTT. Translation gives CASTPRQGANSPLHF.